This T cell receptor beta chain was recovered during a study of T cells in Graves' hyperthyroidism and ophthalmopathy. This CDR3 is 12 amino acids long. Trimming stripped 11 bases from V and 6 bases from J, with 15 bases between. Per germline, CDR1 ENHRY and CDR2 SYGVKD. Authors of the study amplified TCR beta CDR3 regions from RNA transcripts. HTBI primers were employed in a first-round RT-PCR of the TCR CDR3. TCRdb reprocessed the multiplex PCR reads via MiXCR and lists one record per CDR3 protein. The data hold over 300,000 distinct CDR3 sequences, with 11% to 15% observed a single time. In this sample, this clonotype turned up many times. Absent ophthalmopathy progression within 18 months defined stable Graves' hyperthyroidism. Recently diagnosed hyperthyroidism of less than 2 months' duration affected patients aged 18 to 65. Investigators excluded patients with uncontrolled infection, other autoimmune disease, pregnancy or lactation.

The sequence was obtained from a woman aged 55-70 years with Graves' hyperthyroidism. J is TRBJ2-3 and V is TRBV10-3; no firm D call. Material for sequencing was blood. Here the CDR3 reads CAGGLAADTQYF. The CDR3 coding sequence is TGTGCCGGTGGCTTGGCAGCGGATACGCAGTATTTT.